This TCR beta chain is drawn from a study of patients and donors after allogeneic stem cell transplantation. The CDR3 spans 14 residues. The germline V and J ends were trimmed by 4 bases and 3 bases, with 13 bases remaining between them. CDR1 and CDR2 from the germline V gene are LGHDT and YNNKEL (reference sequence). TCRdb re-called the RT-PCR reads with MiXCR, one entry per CDR3 protein. The table lists a few hundred thousand distinct CDR3 sequences, about 37% of them singletons, with approximately 10% in the top ten. The rearrangement links TRBV3-1 to TRBJ2-7; D is perhaps TRBD1 or TRBD2 (5 bases each). This TCR came from a human donor who was either an allogeneic HSCT recipient or a stem cell or donor lymphocyte infusion donor (not recorded which). It is not recorded whose cells these are; they may come from a transplant donor. The sequencing sample was made of blood, either unsorted or a sorted T cell fraction (not recorded which). CDR3 bases: TGTGCCAGCAGCCCGAGGGACGGCTTCTACGAGCAGTACTTC. This sequence encodes CASSPRDGFYEQYF.